This paragraph reports one T cell receptor (beta chain). This clonotype was counted ten times or more. Its binding antigen is unknown. No quality values exist for individual bases; no much larger clone is one base distant. Trimming removed 5 bases from V and 0 bases from J, leaving 17 bases between the germline ends. CDR3 length: 15 amino acids, cysteine to phenylalanine. Here the CDR3 DNA is all that survives: 45 bases in frame from base 1. The germline V gene encodes CDR1 GTSNPN and CDR2 SVGIG (reference sequence). The receptor library was made with PCR. Sequencing used a NextSeq 500. Preparation of bulk TCR libraries followed a previously described approach, with the TCR primers listed in Table S5. Total RNA was purified with the Qiagen AllPrep DNA/RNA kit. Reads from multiple sequencing runs of the same library were pooled before analysis. The authors processed their data as follows. Only reads with exact TCR constant sequence were kept, trimmed to 150 nt, and grouped by their 12-nt molecular barcodes. Within each barcode group, reads were sub-clustered at a 15% Levenshtein threshold, and quality-weighted consensus sequences were built per RNA molecule. Non-functional sequences were filtered out, along with any lower-count sequence sitting one edit away from another sequence. On the basis of fitting two negative binomial distributions, barcode sub-clusters with fewer than 20% of the maximum read count were discarded. The public reads were quality trimmed at Q25 with fastp and then assembled into clones with MiXCR by TCRdb, keeping productive beta chains. Each entry is one CDR3 protein sequence, shown with its most common DNA and genes. TCRdb's processing, not the authors', yielded these V and J calls. Present in this sample are 460,000 or so distinct CDR3 sequences, 25% of which were seen just once. 0.76% of the sample is in the top ten clones.

The data belong to a study of molecular identifiers for immune sequencing clone quantification (dated by TCRdb to the late 2010s). In the study overall: For a replicate experiment, RNA from around 20,000 or 100,000 naive CD8 T cells was divided into five aliquots, of which four were sequenced. This methods study used CD8 T cells to benchmark TCR RNA copy counting and molecular-identifier clustering-based TCR repertoire sequencing (MIDCIRS). The study at large found these results: The naive libraries included spiked-in Jurkat TCR RNA (around 10 copies' worth), and this RNA is not part of the donor repertoire. Modeling indicated approximately 2.7 TCR RNA copies recovered per cell, compared with 9 to 10 by digital PCR, which implies a capture efficiency of about 31%. Without barcode sub-clustering, chimeric consensus sequences inflated TCR diversity; chimeras reached as high as 47%. Spiked-in Jurkat TCR RNA equal to a single cell's worth was reported to be detectable even within 1,100,000 naive CD8 T cells. Clones above 20 RNA copies held over 97% of molecules in CMV-specific effector cells but under 1% in naive cells. The sizes of highly expanded clones could end up underestimated when identical TCR molecules share a barcode.

Libraries of naive CD8 T cells were built from anywhere between about 19,000 and 1,000,000 sorted cells, with 10%, 30% or 50% of the purified RNA used. Naive CD8 T cells were FACS-sorted as CD8+CD4-CCR7+CD45RA+ on a BD FACSAria II into RLT Plus buffer. To test detection sensitivity, Jurkat RNA equivalent to about eleven TCR copies was spiked into samples of about 20,000-1,100,000 naive CD8 T cells. Enrichment of CD8 T cells was performed with RosetteSep CD8+ T Cell Enrichment Cocktail and Ficoll-Paque, after which ACK red cell lysis was carried out. In this chain, TRBV30 is recombined with TRBJ2-7, and perhaps TRBD1 as D gene, on 5 matching bases. This sequence was found in a human donor in good health. Some libraries in this study had Jurkat cell RNA spiked in. Sequenced sample: naive CD8+ T cells from blood, with Jurkat cell RNA spiked in. The cell subset or site label, read with the paper, signifies: FACS-sorted CD8+CD4-CCR7+CD45RA+ naive T cells. The CDR3 corresponds to CAWQAPTGSSYEQYF. The nucleotide sequence reads as follows: TGTGCCTGGCAAGCACCAACAGGTTCCTCCTACGAGCAGTACTTC.